The entry below describes one TCR beta chain. This entry belongs to a study of blood T cell repertoires in COVID-19. This CDR3 region has 14 residues. Trimming took 4 bases from V and 6 from J; bases not matched to a gene: 5. CDR1 is SEHNR and CDR2 is FQNEAQ in the germline V gene (reference sequence). Per the original data handling: Estimation of nucleated cell counts relied on the amplification of reference gene primers. The data were produced by immunoSEQ multiplex PCR, yet TCRdb's version contains in-frame clones alone and is incomplete. That table gives V, J and clone size, and the DNA gave D and trimming. Of about 500,000 clones listed, 89% were seen once; the top ten hold 0.9%.

Material: peripheral blood. The chain combines TRBV7-9 with TRBJ2-2; 7 bases are shared with TRBD2. This clonotype was sampled from a young man with COVID-19, enrolled during active disease. The CDR3 coding sequence is TGTGCCAGCAGCTCCCGACTAGCCCCCGGGGAGCTGTTTTTT. This sequence encodes CASSSRLAPGELFF.